Listed here are 29 T cell receptor beta chains from one sample, sequenced in a study of blood T cell repertoires in COVID-19. Libraries were prepared by immunoSEQ multiplex PCR; TCRdb keeps only in-frame clonotypes and omits some of them. The repertoire holds some 340,000 clones, with around 87% as singletons. Sequences were obtained from PBMCs or T cells enriched from blood (not recorded which). The receptors originated from a woman between 25 and 40 years old who had recovered from COVID-19.

This clone was detected only once. V gene TRBV18 combines with J gene TRBJ2-5; D call uncertain. The CDR3 runs to 12 residues. The germline gives CDR1 KGHSH, CDR2 LQKENI. Trimming left V 0 bases short and J 5 bases short, with 4 bases between. This CDR3 reads CASSPPSETQYF. As DNA, the CDR3 is TGTGCCAGCTCACCACCGTCGGAGACCCAGTACTTC.

Ten or more counts support this clone. CDR3 residues: CASSRSLVVGQCNYGYTF. Written as DNA, the CDR3 is TGCGCCAGCAGTCGCTCACTCGTGGTGGGACAGTGCAACTATGGCTACACCTTC. This chain joins TRBV23-1 and TRBJ1-2; 7 bases fit TRBD1. TRBV23-1 is noted as an ORF with a role that remains uncertain. The ends lost 4 bases at V and 2 bases at J; junction bases unmatched: 16. This CDR3 is built from 18 residues.

A remark on this clone: A read error may account for a junction end that differs from germline. The chain is built from TRBV19 and TRBJ1-2, with TRBD1 as a possible D gene (5 bases). The germline gives CDR1 LNHDA, CDR2 SQIVND (reference sequence). CDR3 length: 12 amino acids. CDR3 sequence: CASSMPGAYVAF. DNA of the CDR3: TGTGCCAGTAGTATGCCTGGGGCCTACGTTGCCTTC.

J is TRBJ1-2 and V is TRBV30; 7 bases fit TRBD1. The length of the CDR3 is 14 residues. Germline lookup yields CDR1 GTSNPN and CDR2 SVGIG (reference sequence). J lost 4 bases, V lost 4 bases, and 9 bases had no gene match. The CDR3 coding sequence is TGTGCCTGGACGACCGGGACAGTCTCCTATGGCTACACCTTC. It is translated as CAWTTGTVSYGYTF.

CDR3 sequence: CASSEQGYQAFF. Written as DNA, the CDR3 is TGTGCCAGCAGTGAGCAGGGGTACCAGGCTTTCTTT. The chain links TRBV6-1 to TRBJ1-1; D perhaps matches TRBD1 (6 bases). Trimming removed 3 bases at V and 11 bases at J, with 13 bases between. CDR3 length: 12 amino acids. Germline CDR1 and CDR2: MNHNS and SASEGT.

The chain is built from TRBV5-1 and TRBJ2-5; 13 nucleotides agree with TRBD2. Germline CDR1 SGHRS, CDR2 YFSETQ. V trimming: 4 bases; J trimming: 4 bases; junction bases outside the gene matches: 16. CDR3 length: 19 residues. In nucleotides, the CDR3 is TGCGCCAGCAGCGTAAACCCCTGGACTAGCGGGGGTAGTAGAGAGACCCAGTACTTC. It yields the protein CASSVNPWTSGGSRETQYF.

The chain links TRBV7-2 to TRBJ1-6; 10 bases map to TRBD1. Germline values: CDR1 SGHTA, CDR2 FQGNSA. V dropped 5 bases and J dropped 11; count of bases not matched to a gene: 3. The CDR3 is made up of 13 amino acids. The CDR3 here is CASSKGQGTPLHF. In nucleotides, the CDR3 is TGTGCCAGCAGCAAGGGACAGGGGACACCCCTCCACTTT.

This rearrangement joins TRBV25-1 to TRBJ1-1; D possibly corresponds to TRBD1 (6 bases). Germline V gene sequence: CDR1 MGHDK, CDR2 SYGVNS. The ends were cut back, 10 bases at V and 2 bases at J, with 14 bases in the middle. The CDR3 is 13 amino acids. The CDR3 DNA reads as TGTGCCACCTTGGGACACGCCAACACTGAAGCTTTCTTT. Encoded protein: CATLGHANTEAFF.

The chain is built from TRBV10-3 and TRBJ2-3; 9 nucleotides align to TRBD1. The CDR3 contains 16 residues. CDR1 and CDR2 (germline): ENHRY, SYGVKD. V shed 5 bases, J shed 5 bases, and the junction held 11 bases outside the gene matches. The CDR3 loop reads CAISTWTGDSVDTQYF. The CDR3 nucleotides are TGTGCCATCAGTACCTGGACAGGGGACAGTGTAGATACGCAGTATTTT.

The gene calls are TRBV7-2 and TRBJ1-3; a possible D gene is TRBD1 (6 bases). The germline gives CDR1 SGHTA, CDR2 FQGNSA. Trimming shortened V by 4 bases and J by 4 bases, and 11 bases separated the two germline ends. This CDR3 spans 14 amino acids. Here the CDR3 DNA reads TGTGCCAGCAGCTCTGACAGGATGGGAAACACCATATATTTT. This codes for CASSSDRMGNTIYF. Based on the CDR3 plus reference TRBV7-2 and TRBJ1-3, the full variable domain is GAGVSQSPSNKVTEKGKDVELRCDPISGHTALYWYRQSLGQGLEFLIYFQGNSAPDKSGLPSDRFSAERTGGSVSTLTIQRTQQEDSAVYLCASSSDRMGNTIYFGEGSWLTVV.

A single count supports this clone. The V call is TRBV5-1, the J call TRBJ2-5; 9 nucleotides match TRBD1. With 1 base clipped from V and 1 base from J, the junction kept 11 bases outside the gene matches. Germline loops: CDR1 SGHRS, CDR2 YFSETQ. The CDR3 extends over 18 amino acids. CDR3 sequence: CASSLRFYTGQGQETQYF. The DNA of the CDR3 is TGCGCCAGCAGCTTGAGATTTTATACGGGACAGGGCCAAGAGACCCAGTACTTC.

This chain joins TRBV7-9 and TRBJ1-6; D remains ambiguous. CDR3 size: 14 residues. Germline V lookup: CDR1 SEHNR, CDR2 FQNEAQ (reference sequence). V lost 2 bases and J lost 7, with 9 bases in between. The CDR3 protein is CASSLLAVNSPLHF. The CDR3 coding sequence is TGTGCCAGCAGCTTACTGGCGGTCAATTCACCCCTCCACTTT. The full variable domain, in which reference TRBV7-9 and TRBJ1-6 provide the parts outside the CDR3, is DTGVSQNPRHKITKRGQNVTFRCDPISEHNRLYWYRQTLGQGPEFLTYFQNEAQLEKSRLLSDRFSAERPKGSFSTLEIQRTEQGDSAMYLCASSLLAVNSPLHFGNGTRLTVT.

Turning to this clone: Other DNA sequences in the same sample also yield this CDR3. This sequence joins TRBV11-2 and TRBJ2-5; D not resolved. Trimming removed 2 bases from V and 4 bases from J, with 5 bases in between. The CDR3 has 12 amino acids. From germline, CDR1 is SGHAT and CDR2 FQNNGV. Here the CDR3 DNA reads TGTGCCAGCAGCTTATCCCTAGAGACCCAGTACTTC. This sequence encodes CASSLSLETQYF.

This clone was detected once. The rearrangement joins TRBV5-6 to TRBJ2-1, with a possible D match to TRBD2 (5 bases). The CDR3 has 14 residues. CDR1 is SGHDT and CDR2 is YYEEEE in the germline V gene. The ends were cut back, 0 bases at V and 6 bases at J, with 10 bases in the middle. CDR3 region: CASSLVGEGNEQFF. The DNA of the CDR3 is TGTGCCAGCAGCTTGGTCGGGGAAGGCAATGAGCAGTTCTTC.

CDR3 sequence (DNA): TGTGCCAGCAGTGGAGGCAGGGCAATGTACGAGCAGTACTTC. Encoded protein: CASSGGRAMYEQYF. The V gene is TRBV2, the J gene TRBJ2-7; possible D gene TRBD1, 5 bases. Germline lookup yields CDR1 SNHLY and CDR2 FYNNEI. V lost 4 bases and J lost 4, with 14 bases in between. The CDR3 covers 14 residues.

For the CDR3, the DNA is TGTGCCAGCAGTTTGCGGGACGTACGGTATAATTCACCCCTCCACTTT. It specifies CASSLRDVRYNSPLHF. This rearrangement joins TRBV27 to TRBJ1-6, with a possible D match to TRBD1 (5 bases). The CDR3 totals 16 residues. V was shortened by 3 bases and J by 4 bases, with 13 bases between the two germline ends. Germline values: CDR1 MNHEY, CDR2 SMNVEV (reference sequence).

The count of this clone is one. The chain couples TRBV12-5 to TRBJ1-4, with 8 bases fitting TRBD1. Germline-derived CDR1 and CDR2 are LGHNT and FRNRAP. The CDR3 loop spans 14 amino acids. V was pared by 7 bases and J by 3 bases, with 4 bases of the junction left unmatched. The CDR3 loop reads CASAIQGANEKLFF. The CDR3 DNA reads TGTGCTAGTGCCATACAGGGGGCTAATGAAAAACTGTTTTTT.

The chain combines TRBV28 with TRBJ1-1; tentatively, D is TRBD1 (6 bases). The V gene's germline CDR1 is MDHEN and CDR2 SYDVKM. V lost 7 bases and J lost 4, with 19 bases in between. The CDR3 length is 15 residues. CDR3 in amino acids: CASISLGGGPTEAFF. CDR3 nucleotide sequence: TGTGCCAGCATCTCCCTGGGGGGGGGCCCCACTGAAGCTTTCTTT.

CDR3 in DNA: TGTGCCAGCAGTGCTAGGGGGGCTAGCGGTTTTCCTGAGCAGTTCTTC. The encoded protein is CASSARGASGFPEQFF. The chain employs TRBV7-9 and TRBJ2-1; the D gene is possibly TRBD2 (7 bases). The CDR3 covers 16 residues. Per germline, CDR1 SEHNR and CDR2 FQNEAQ (reference sequence). V lost 6 bases and J 9 bases, leaving 24 bases between the germline ends.

The chain carries TRBV3-1 (or the pseudogene TRBV3-2) and TRBJ1-6; 7 bases are shared with TRBD1. CDR1 and CDR2 (germline): LGHDT, YNNKEL (reference sequence). V dropped 0 bases and J dropped 9; count of bases not matched to a gene: 17. The CDR3 length is 19 residues. The chain's CDR3 is CASSQEWGRGRPEGSPLHF. The CDR3 region has the DNA TGTGCCAGCAGCCAAGAATGGGGTAGGGGGCGGCCCGAAGGTTCACCCCTCCACTTT.

V usage is TRBV5-8 and J usage is TRBJ2-1; a possible D gene is TRBD1 (5 bases). Germline CDR1 and CDR2: SGHTS and YDEGEE. Trimming cost V 0 bases and J 7 bases, with 11 bases left between them. This CDR3 region has 14 residues. The CDR3 loop reads CASSLEGIGNEQFF. The CDR3 DNA sequence: TGTGCCAGCAGCTTGGAGGGGATAGGGAATGAGCAGTTCTTC.

V usage is TRBV4-1 and J usage is TRBJ2-1, with D tentatively TRBD1 (5 bases). This CDR3 contains 16 residues. The V gene lost 3 bases and the J gene lost 0 bases, with 12 bases spanning the gap. Germline CDR1 and CDR2: MGHRA and YSYEKL. CDR3 in amino acids: CASSHGDSASYNEQFF. The CDR3 nucleotides read TGCGCCAGCAGCCACGGAGACAGTGCCTCCTACAATGAGCAGTTCTTC.

The chain uses TRBV23-1 and TRBJ2-7; TRBD1 matches 8 bases. TRBV23-1 is identified as an open reading frame with a role that is uncertain. The CDR3 is 12 residues long. V was pared by 6 bases and J by 12 bases, with 10 bases of the junction left unmatched. As DNA, the CDR3 is TGCGCCAGCAGAATAAGGACAGGGCTGGCGTACTTC. Translation: CASRIRTGLAYF.

This clone appeared once. This rearrangement joins TRBV4-3 to TRBJ2-5, with 14 bases that match TRBD2. The J segment lost 5 bases and the V segment lost 3 bases, leaving 5 bases of the junction unmatched. The CDR3 totals 16 residues. The V gene's germline CDR1 is LGHNA and CDR2 YSLEER. The CDR3 is CASSQGLAGAAETQYF. As DNA, the CDR3 is TGCGCCAGCAGCCAGGGACTAGCGGGGGCCGCGGAGACCCAGTACTTC.

The table lists this clone with a count of one. This sequence joins TRBV18 and TRBJ2-1, with 7 nucleotides matching TRBD1. The CDR3 covers 14 residues. Losses at the gene ends were 3 bases for V and 5 bases for J; bases not matched to a gene: 4. CDR1 is KGHSH and CDR2 is LQKENI in the germline V gene. The CDR3 sequence: CASSPWTGNNEQFF. The CDR3 bases are TGTGCCAGCTCACCTTGGACAGGAAACAATGAGCAGTTCTTC.

This rearrangement joins TRBV11-2 to TRBJ2-7, with D possibly matching TRBD2 (5 bases). The CDR3 spans 14 residues. Per the germline V gene, CDR1 is SGHAT and CDR2 is FQNNGV. Trimming took off 1 base at V and 1 base at J, with 8 bases between the two ends. CDR3 sequence reads: CASSLVSGSYEQYF. The CDR3 DNA follows: TGTGCCAGCAGCTTAGTTTCGGGGTCCTACGAGCAGTACTTC.

The J gene is TRBJ2-5, the V gene TRBV5-1; 8 bases are shared with TRBD2. Germline V gene data show CDR1 as SGHRS and CDR2 as YFSETQ. V was pared by 2 bases and J by 4 bases, with 7 bases of the junction left unmatched. The CDR3 loop spans 15 amino acids. The CDR3 nucleotides are TGCGCCAGCAGCTTCCTCGGGGGGGCCCGAGAGACCCAGTACTTC. It encodes CASSFLGGARETQYF.

In this sample, this clone turned up a few times. The J gene is TRBJ1-2, the V gene TRBV6-5; a possible D gene is TRBD1 (6 bases). The germline V gene encodes CDR1 MNHEY and CDR2 SVGAGI. This CDR3 has 14 residues. V dropped 8 bases and J dropped 2 bases, with 15 bases sitting between them. CDR3 DNA: TGTGCCAGCGGGGTCGGACAGACCAACTATGGCTACACCTTC. Protein sequence: CASGVGQTNYGYTF.

This clone appeared once. The chain employs TRBV7-9 and TRBJ1-1, with D possibly being TRBD1 (5 bases). With 4 bases removed from V and 1 base from J, the gap between germline ends came to 7 bases. The germline CDR1 and CDR2 sequences are SEHNR and FQNEAQ (reference sequence). The CDR3 covers 13 residues. CDR3 in DNA: TGTGCCAGCAGCTGGGGGGGGAACACTGAAGCTTTCTTT. This gives the protein CASSWGGNTEAFF. Based on the CDR3 plus reference TRBV7-9 and TRBJ1-1, the full variable domain is DTGVSQNPRHKITKRGQNVTFRCDPISEHNRLYWYRQTLGQGPEFLTYFQNEAQLEKSRLLSDRFSAERPKGSFSTLEIQRTEQGDSAMYLCASSWGGNTEAFFGQGTRLTVV.